This record looks at one TCR beta chain sequence and its context. Its antigen is currently unknown. This entry comes from a study of CD8+ T cells in alopecia areata. After isolation, RNA underwent reverse transcription to generate cDNA as the sequencing template. The data were produced by immunoSEQ multiplex PCR, yet TCRdb's version contains in-frame clones alone and is incomplete. The sample holds approximately 150,000 clones, 50% to 65% seen once. The CDR3 runs 16 residues. Deletions cut 3 bases from V and 1 base from J, with 15 bases between. Germline V CDR1 and CDR2: LNHDA, SQIVND (reference sequence). Study outcomes and limitations: Whereas mice showed it more clearly, TCR sharing across patients was murkier, possibly because of HLA. More clonal than normal scalp was lesional scalp, particularly alopecia totalis/universalis. Normal skin contains resident alphabeta T cells, and these are also sequenced in scalp samples.

The genes are TRBV19 and TRBJ1-1; unclear D gene. Sequenced sample: CD4+ T cells sorted from blood. This clonotype was sampled from a human donor in good health. The CDR3: CASSMAGLRQNTEAFF. DNA of the CDR3: TGTGCCAGTAGTATGGCAGGCTTAAGGCAGAACACTGAAGCTTTCTTT. Full variable domain (remainder filled in from reference TRBV19 and TRBJ1-1): DGGITQSPKYLFRKEGQNVTLSCEQNLNHDAMYWYRQDPGQGLRLIYYSQIVNDFQKGDIAEGYSVSREKKESFPLTVTSAQKNPTAFYLCASSMAGLRQNTEAFFGQGTRLTVV.